This is a list of T cell receptor beta chains from one sample in a study of cytomegalovirus exposure and HLA in healthy donors. This table comes from immunoSEQ multiplex PCR, and its TCRdb copy is limited to in-frame clones, with some not included. Of about 110,000 clones in the sample, roughly 70% were seen once. The specimen was PBMCs. The source is a man younger than 40 in good health and CMV-seropositive. Each CDR3 is given with its conserved first and last residue. D genes are given only for firm matches. Clone size is stated in some rows and not others, as once, few, many or a class when expanded.

clone_size	v_call	j_call	d_call	cdr3_aa	cdr3_nt
once	TRBV7-9	TRBJ1-1	-	CASSLGTENTEAFF	TGTGCCAGCAGCTTAGGGACAGAGAACACTGAAGCTTTCTTT
few	TRBV18	TRBJ2-1	TRBD2	CASSPKRGGINEQFF	TGTGCCAGCTCACCAAAGCGGGGGGGAATCAATGAGCAGTTCTTC
once	TRBV13	TRBJ1-2	TRBD1	CASSPIGTGSYGYTF	TGTGCCAGCAGCCCTATAGGGACAGGGTCGTATGGCTACACCTTC
-	TRBV6-6	TRBJ1-1	TRBD1	CASGGGRGGPEAFF	TGTGCCAGCGGAGGGGGCAGGGGAGGACCTGAAGCTTTCTTT
-	TRBV9	TRBJ2-1	-	CASSARGVEQFF	TGTGCCAGCAGCGCACGGGGTGTTGAGCAGTTCTTC
-	TRBV7-2	TRBJ1-4	-	CASSLSKRGKLFF	TGTGCCAGCAGCTTAAGTAAGCGGGGAAAACTGTTTTTT
few	TRBV7-7	TRBJ2-6	-	CASSLDLPGSGANVLTF	TGTGCTAGCAGCTTAGATCTACCGGGATCTGGGGCCAACGTCCTGACTTTC
-	TRBV28	TRBJ2-3	TRBD1	CASSPRAGQGLPSTDTQYF	TGTGCCAGCAGTCCTAGGGCGGGACAGGGACTCCCTAGCACAGATACGCAGTATTTT
-	TRBV5-1	TRBJ1-1	-	CASSAGRHVEAFF	TGCGCCAGCAGCGCAGGCCGTCATGTTGAAGCTTTCTTT
-	TRBV7-2	TRBJ1-5	-	CASSPGTHSNQPQHF	TGTGCCAGCAGCCCCGGGACACATAGCAATCAGCCCCAGCATTTT
-	TRBV5-1	TRBJ1-2	-	CASSLAYRHGGYTF	TGCGCCAGCAGCTTGGCCTACCGACATGGGGGCTACACCTTC
-	TRBV11-2	TRBJ1-2	-	CASSLVPGDYGYTF	TGTGCCAGCAGCTTAGTCCCGGGGGACTATGGCTACACCTTC
-	TRBV7-6	TRBJ2-7	-	CASGRGGSYEQYF	TGTGCCAGCGGCAGGGGAGGGTCCTACGAGCAGTACTTC
-	TRBV13	TRBJ1-1	-	CASSPQGVENTEAFF	TGTGCCAGCAGCCCGCAGGGCGTGGAGAACACTGAAGCTTTCTTT
-	TRBV28	TRBJ2-2	-	CASSPGTPNTGELFF	TGTGCCAGCAGTCCGGGGACTCCTAACACCGGGGAGCTGTTTTTT
-	TRBV18	TRBJ1-2	-	CASSPREPANYGYTF	TGTGCCAGCTCACCGAGGGAGCCTGCTAACTATGGCTACACCTTC
-	TRBV4-3	TRBJ2-5	-	CASSQDSGAWQTQYF	TGCGCCAGCAGCCAAGATTCAGGGGCATGGCAGACCCAGTACTTC
few	TRBV19	TRBJ1-5	-	CASKEGRWKNQPQHF	TGTGCCAGTAAAGAAGGGAGATGGAAGAATCAGCCCCAGCATTTT
-	TRBV5-1	TRBJ1-2	-	CASSLGPRQTRYGYTF	TGCGCCAGCAGCCTTGGCCCGAGACAGACTCGTTATGGCTACACCTTC
few	TRBV9	TRBJ1-1	TRBD1	CASSARQGVNTEAFF	TGTGCCAGCAGCGCACGACAGGGGGTGAACACTGAAGCTTTCTTT
-	TRBV28	TRBJ1-2	TRBD1	CASSSWGQGDGYTF	TGTGCCAGCAGTTCTTGGGGACAGGGGGATGGCTACACCTTC
-	TRBV2	TRBJ2-1	-	CASSRGREGNEQFF	TGTGCCAGCAGTAGGGGGAGGGAGGGCAATGAGCAGTTCTTC
-	TRBV29-1	TRBJ2-1	TRBD2	CGVGTSGGYNEQFF	TGCGGCGTTGGTACTAGCGGGGGTTACAATGAGCAGTTCTTC
-	TRBV11-2	TRBJ1-1	-	CASSLGRSNTEAFF	TGTGCCAGCAGCTTAGGACGGAGTAACACTGAAGCTTTCTTT
-	TRBV4-1	TRBJ2-1	TRBD2	CASSQEGLGYNEQFF	TGCGCCAGCAGCCAAGAGGGACTAGGCTACAATGAGCAGTTCTTC
few	TRBV25-1	TRBJ1-1	TRBD1	CASSGGGGTGGLNTEAFF	TGTGCCAGCAGTGGTGGTGGGGGGACAGGGGGCTTGAACACTGAAGCTTTCTTT
-	TRBV4-1	TRBJ1-3	-	CASSQGRYSGNTIYF	TGCGCCAGCAGCCAAGGTCGGTACTCTGGAAACACCATATATTTT
-	TRBV11-2	TRBJ2-1	TRBD1	CASSLPRRDRVYEQFF	TGTGCCAGCAGCTTACCTCGGCGGGACAGGGTTTACGAGCAGTTCTTC
-	TRBV5-4	TRBJ2-3	TRBD1	CASSFRDRVEDTQYF	TGTGCCAGCAGCTTCCGGGACAGGGTAGAAGATACGCAGTATTTT
-	TRBV5-5	TRBJ2-1	-	CASSSGTLIYNEQFF	TGTGCCAGCAGTTCCGGGACACTTATATACAATGAGCAGTTCTTC
-	TRBV7-8	TRBJ1-1	-	CAKHGVRKTEAFF	TGTGCCAAACACGGGGTTCGGAAGACTGAAGCTTTCTTT
once	TRBV2	TRBJ1-1	-	CASSEGPPGGASNEAFF	TGTGCCAGCAGTGAAGGTCCACCGGGAGGGGCCTCAAATGAAGCTTTCTTT
-	TRBV10-3	TRBJ1-1	TRBD1	CAITEQGPMNTEAFF	TGTGCCATCACCGAACAGGGGCCCATGAACACTGAAGCTTTCTTT
-	TRBV7-3	TRBJ2-1	TRBD2	CASSPSGGSGNEQFF	TGTGCCAGCAGCCCGTCGGGAGGCAGCGGCAATGAGCAGTTCTTC
few	TRBV29-1	TRBJ2-3	-	CSVRWALGRTDTQYF	TGCAGCGTTCGCTGGGCTTTAGGTAGGACAGATACGCAGTATTTT
-	TRBV27	TRBJ1-2	-	CASSLASGVYGYTF	TGTGCCAGCAGTTTAGCCTCCGGGGTCTATGGCTACACCTTC
-	TRBV6-5	TRBJ1-2	-	CASSPDRKWPGYTF	TGTGCCAGCAGCCCCGACAGGAAATGGCCTGGCTACACCTTC
-	TRBV19	TRBJ2-2	-	CASSNSLTGANTGELFF	TGTGCCAGTAGTAATTCTCTAACGGGAGCGAACACCGGGGAGCTGTTTTTT
-	TRBV5-1	TRBJ1-4	TRBD1	CASSLGQGATNEKLFF	TGCGCCAGCAGCTTGGGACAGGGGGCAACTAATGAAAAACTGTTTTTT
-	TRBV11-3	TRBJ2-7	-	CASSLADRSYEQYF	TGTGCCAGCAGCCTAGCCGACAGATCCTACGAGCAGTACTTC
-	TRBV5-1	TRBJ1-4	-	CASSPEKRSEKLFF	TGCGCCAGCAGCCCCGAGAAAAGGAGCGAAAAACTGTTTTTT
once	TRBV19	TRBJ2-3	TRBD2	CASSISGLAGGPGTDTQYF	TGTGCCAGTAGTATATCCGGACTAGCGGGGGGGCCGGGCACAGATACGCAGTATTTT